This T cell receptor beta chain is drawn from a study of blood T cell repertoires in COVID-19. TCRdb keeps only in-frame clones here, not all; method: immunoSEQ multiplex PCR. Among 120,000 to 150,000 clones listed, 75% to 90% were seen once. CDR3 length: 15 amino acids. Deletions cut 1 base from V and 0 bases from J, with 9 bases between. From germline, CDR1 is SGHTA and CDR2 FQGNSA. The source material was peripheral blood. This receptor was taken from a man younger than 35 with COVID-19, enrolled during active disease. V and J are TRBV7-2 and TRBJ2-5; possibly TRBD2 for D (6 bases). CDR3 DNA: TGTGCCAGCAGCTTAGTTGGGGGGTACCAAGAGACCCAGTACTTC. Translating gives CASSLVGGYQETQYF.